Described below is a single T cell receptor (beta chain) sequence and its context. Measured with immunoSEQ multiplex PCR; TCRdb has only the in-frame clones, and not every one. The table includes a few hundred thousand clones, approximately 89% detected once. The sample originates from a study of blood T cell repertoires in COVID-19. The overall study: All recovered Cohort 3 donors got two negative PCRs, got clearance, or saw symptom resolution.

The sequence was obtained from a man in his forties in a cohort exposed to, infected with or recovered from COVID-19 (not recorded which). Sequencing was done on a sample of PBMCs or T cells enriched from blood (not recorded which).

The CDR3: CASSFGQGRVYEQYF. The DNA of the CDR3 is TGTGCCAGCAGCTTCGGACAGGGGAGGGTCTACGAGCAGTACTTC. The genes are TRBV5-4 and TRBJ2-7, with TRBD1 matching over 9 bases. V gave up 2 bases and J gave up 3 bases; unmatched junction bases: 6. The CDR3 length is 15 residues. Germline assignment: CDR1 SGHNT and CDR2 YYREEE (reference sequence).